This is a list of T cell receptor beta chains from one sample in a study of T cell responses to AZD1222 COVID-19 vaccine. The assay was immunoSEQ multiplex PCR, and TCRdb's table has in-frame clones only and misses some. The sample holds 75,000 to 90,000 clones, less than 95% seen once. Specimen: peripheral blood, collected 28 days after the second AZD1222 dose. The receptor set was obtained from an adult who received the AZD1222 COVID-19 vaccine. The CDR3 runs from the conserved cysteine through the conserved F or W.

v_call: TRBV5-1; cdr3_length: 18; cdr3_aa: CASSSIAGQAFFFYEQYF
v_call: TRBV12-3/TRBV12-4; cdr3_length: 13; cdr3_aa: CASSRVGADTQYF
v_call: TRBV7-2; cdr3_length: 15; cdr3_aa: CASSLSRDSYNEQFF
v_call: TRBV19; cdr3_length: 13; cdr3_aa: CASRGRGAEKLFF
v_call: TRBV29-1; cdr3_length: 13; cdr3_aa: CSVEGGEKSGYTF
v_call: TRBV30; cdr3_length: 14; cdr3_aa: CVGSGTLANQPQHF
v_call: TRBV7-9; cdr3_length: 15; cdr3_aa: CATPRRGIPNYGYTF
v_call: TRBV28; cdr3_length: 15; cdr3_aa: CASSEHRGIITEAFF
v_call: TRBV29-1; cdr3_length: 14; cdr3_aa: CSVEGTGDNQPQHF
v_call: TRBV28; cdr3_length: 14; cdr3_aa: CAGGGTGGGQPQHF
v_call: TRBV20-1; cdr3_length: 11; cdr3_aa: CSALGGHEQYF
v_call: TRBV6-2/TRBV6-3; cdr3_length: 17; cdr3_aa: CASSCLAEGADYNEQFF
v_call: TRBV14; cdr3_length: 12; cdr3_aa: CASSQGLGVTFF
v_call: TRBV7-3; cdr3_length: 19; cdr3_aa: CASSTPPGTRQTNTGELFF
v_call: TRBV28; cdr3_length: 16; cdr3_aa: CASRPRGTSGSNEQFF
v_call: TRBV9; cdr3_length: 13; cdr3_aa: CASSVVTRTEAFF
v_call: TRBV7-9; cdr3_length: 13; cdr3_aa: CASSLQGDQPQHF
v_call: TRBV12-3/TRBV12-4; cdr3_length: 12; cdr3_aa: CASSFRGQPQHF
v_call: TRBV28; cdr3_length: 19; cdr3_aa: CASRYGQGASSGSLYEQYF
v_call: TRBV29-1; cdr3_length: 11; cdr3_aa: CSVESADEAFF
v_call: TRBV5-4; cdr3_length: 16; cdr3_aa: CASSMGLAGAGDEQFF
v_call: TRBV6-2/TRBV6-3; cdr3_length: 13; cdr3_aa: CASSYRDTGELFF
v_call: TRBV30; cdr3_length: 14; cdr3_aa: CAWSSGTVDEKLFF
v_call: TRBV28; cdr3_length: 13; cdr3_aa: CASSSGYQETQYF
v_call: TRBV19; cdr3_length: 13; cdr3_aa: CASTGRDQETQYF
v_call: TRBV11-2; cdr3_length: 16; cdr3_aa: CASSPFGPQEPYEQYF
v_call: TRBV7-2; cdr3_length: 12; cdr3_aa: CASSRDRDEQFF
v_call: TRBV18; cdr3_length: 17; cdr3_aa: CASSPALWHTGGNEQYF
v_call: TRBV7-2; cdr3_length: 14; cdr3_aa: CAIRDNSGANVLTF
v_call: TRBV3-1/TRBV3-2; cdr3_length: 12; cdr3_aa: CASSLRGEKLFF
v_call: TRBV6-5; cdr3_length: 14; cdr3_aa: CASSYSVGKGGYTF
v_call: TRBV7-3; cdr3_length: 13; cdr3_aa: CASSLSTTGELFF
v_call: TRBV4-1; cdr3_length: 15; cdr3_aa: CASSPLSQGYTEAFF
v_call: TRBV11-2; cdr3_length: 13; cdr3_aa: CASSQGQLYEQYF
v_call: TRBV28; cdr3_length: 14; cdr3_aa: CASSLARAVQPQHF
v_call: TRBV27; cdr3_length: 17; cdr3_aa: CASSRGLAGASGYEQYF
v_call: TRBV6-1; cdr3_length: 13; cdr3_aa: CASSDKILTEAFF
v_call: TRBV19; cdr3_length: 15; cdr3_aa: CASSKRDTVPYEQYF
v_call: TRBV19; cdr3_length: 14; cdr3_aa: CASTDGARNQPQHF